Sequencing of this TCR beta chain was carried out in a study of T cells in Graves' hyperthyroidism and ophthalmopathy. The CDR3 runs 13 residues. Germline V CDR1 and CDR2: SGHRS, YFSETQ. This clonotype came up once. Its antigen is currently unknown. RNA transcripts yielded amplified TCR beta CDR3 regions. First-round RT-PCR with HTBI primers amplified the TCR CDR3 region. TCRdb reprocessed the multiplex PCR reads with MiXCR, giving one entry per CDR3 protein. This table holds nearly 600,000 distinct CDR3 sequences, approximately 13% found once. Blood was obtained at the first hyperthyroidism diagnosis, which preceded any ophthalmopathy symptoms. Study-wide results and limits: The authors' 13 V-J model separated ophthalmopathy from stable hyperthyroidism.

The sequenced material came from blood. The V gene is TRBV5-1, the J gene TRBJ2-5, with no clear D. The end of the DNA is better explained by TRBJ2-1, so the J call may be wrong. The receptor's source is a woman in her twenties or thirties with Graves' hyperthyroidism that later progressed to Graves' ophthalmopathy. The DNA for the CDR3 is TGCGCCAGCAGCTTGGATCCAGGAGAGACCCAGTTCTTC. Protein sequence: CASSLDPGETQFF.